The 15 T cell receptor beta chains listed next were all sequenced from one sample in a study of OX40 agonist ivuxolimab in advanced cancers. The library was built by means of the immunoSEQ multiplex PCR assay. TCRdb took over this immuneACCESS table, retaining in-frame rearrangements with V and J assigned. Such tables are incomplete; in checked studies, under half of the missing clones stem from an unresolved V gene, and the remainder is unexplained. Here the sample has 65,000 to 80,000 clones; around 84% occur a single time. The ten largest clones take up 6% to 8% of the sample. Specimen: CD4+ or CD8+ T cells sorted from blood, collected in a trial of the OX40 agonist ivuxolimab. Receptor source: an adult with an advanced solid tumor such as melanoma, head and neck, liver or kidney cancer.

The chain links TRBV6-5 to TRBJ1-4; D is unresolved. The germline gives CDR1 MNHEY, CDR2 SVGAGI. The CDR3 loop spans 11 amino acids. V was pared by 6 bases and J by 5 bases, with 4 bases between. The CDR3 DNA is TGTGCCAGCAGAAAAAATGAAAAACTGTTTTTT. It specifies CASRKNEKLFF.

The genes are TRBV11-2 and TRBJ1-2; 7 nucleotides line up with TRBD1. CDR1 is SGHAT and CDR2 is FQNNGV in the germline V gene. With 6 bases clipped from V and 8 bases from J, the junction kept 18 bases outside the gene matches. The CDR3 totals 16 residues. The CDR3, as DNA: TGTGCCAGCAGACGAGGAGAGGGCAGGGTGACAGGGGGCTACACCTTC. The encoded protein is CASRRGEGRVTGGYTF. Variable domain in full (rest from reference TRBV11-2 and TRBJ1-2): EAGVAQSPRYKIIEKRQSVAFWCNPISGHATLYWYQQILGQGPKLLIQFQNNGVVDDSQLPKDRFSAERLKGVDSTLKIQPAKLEDSAVYLCASRRGEGRVTGGYTFGSGTRLTVV.

The chain is built from TRBV5-4 and TRBJ1-1; tentatively, D is TRBD1 (5 bases). Trimming cost V 2 bases and J 4 bases, with 15 bases left between them. Germline-derived CDR1 and CDR2 are SGHNT and YYREEE (reference sequence). This CDR3 spans 15 amino acids. Here the CDR3 DNA reads TGTGCCAGCAGCTTCGCCGGGGGAGAATTCACTGAAGCTTTCTTT. It yields the protein CASSFAGGEFTEAFF. Together with reference TRBV5-4 and TRBJ1-1, the CDR3 gives the full variable domain: ETGVTQSPTHLIKTRGQQVTLRCSSQSGHNTVSWYQQALGQGPQFIFQYYREEENGRGNFPPRFSGLQFPNYSSELNVNALELDDSALYLCASSFAGGEFTEAFFGQGTRLTVV.

The chain recombines TRBV10-3 with TRBJ2-1; D not certain. CDR3 size: 14 residues. The germline V and J ends were trimmed by 2 bases and 0 bases, with 5 bases remaining between them. Per germline, CDR1 ENHRY and CDR2 SYGVKD. The CDR3 DNA sequence: TGTGCCATCAGTGAGACTGCCTCCTACAATGAGCAGTTCTTC. It translates to CAISETASYNEQFF.

J is TRBJ1-1 and V is TRBV2; D unresolved. Trimming cost V 7 bases and J 3 bases, with 9 bases left between them. CDR1 and CDR2 from the germline V gene are SNHLY and FYNNEI. The CDR3 sequence is 12 residues long. CDR3 residues: CASTGSYTEAFF. DNA for the CDR3: TGTGCCAGCACCGGGAGCTACACTGAAGCTTTCTTT.

In the case of this clone: Other DNA sequences of this sample code for an identical CDR3. The gene calls are TRBV7-2 and TRBJ1-1; no reliable D call. Germline CDR1 is SGHTA and CDR2 is FQGNSA. V was pared by 3 bases and J by 4 bases, with 15 bases between. CDR3 length equals 15 residues. The chain's CDR3 is CASSFTAASGTEAFF. The CDR3 DNA sequence: TGTGCCAGCAGCTTTACGGCCGCCTCAGGCACTGAAGCTTTCTTT.

The rearrangement links TRBV6-6 to TRBJ1-1, with D perhaps matching TRBD1 (5 bases). CDR1 and CDR2 from the germline V gene are MNHNY and SVGAGI (reference sequence). The CDR3 loop spans 14 amino acids. V lost 7 bases to trimming and J lost 11 bases, with 23 bases between them. The DNA of the CDR3 is TGTGCCAGCAATGCCGGGACGGTGGGGATGGGGGCTTTCTTT. Protein: CASNAGTVGMGAFF.

The V gene is TRBV4-3, the J gene TRBJ2-2, with no clear D. Germline CDR1 is LGHNA and CDR2 is YSLEER. Trimming cost V 2 bases and J 2 bases, with 9 bases left between them. The CDR3 loop spans 15 amino acids. The CDR3 DNA follows: TGCGCCAGCAGCCAAAGGGCCCAAAACACCGGGGAGCTGTTTTTT. Translating it yields CASSQRAQNTGELFF.

The rearrangement uses TRBV27 and TRBJ1-2; TRBD1 might be the D (6 bases). V lost 0 bases to trimming and J lost 2 bases, with 10 bases between them. Germline values: CDR1 MNHEY, CDR2 SMNVEV (reference sequence). CDR3 size: 15 residues. This CDR3 reads CASSLSGTGNYGYTF. CDR3 nucleotides: TGTGCCAGCAGTTTATCCGGAACAGGGAACTATGGCTACACCTTC.

This chain connects TRBV19 to TRBJ1-1; D unresolved. In germline, CDR1 is LNHDA, CDR2 SQIVND (reference sequence). CDR3 length: 13 amino acids. V gave up 1 base and J gave up 2 bases, with 5 bases separating them. The CDR3 region is CASSIARNTEAFF. The CDR3 nucleotides are TGTGCCAGTAGTATAGCCCGTAACACTGAAGCTTTCTTT.

This clone was counted once. The rearrangement uses TRBV7-9 and TRBJ2-6; TRBD1 matches at 10 bases. Trimming took 2 bases from V and 0 from J; bases not matched to a gene: 7. Germline V gene data show CDR1 as SEHNR and CDR2 as FQNEAQ (reference sequence). The CDR3 spans 19 residues. The CDR3 nucleotides read TGTGCCAGCAGCTTATTTACTGGACAGGGGGTCTCTGGGGCCAACGTCCTGACTTTC. This codes for CASSLFTGQGVSGANVLTF. The variable domain in full, with the rest retrieved from reference TRBV7-9 and TRBJ2-6, is DTGVSQNPRHKITKRGQNVTFRCDPISEHNRLYWYRQTLGQGPEFLTYFQNEAQLEKSRLLSDRFSAERPKGSFSTLEIQRTEQGDSAMYLCASSLFTGQGVSGANVLTFGAGSRLTVL.

The chain is built from TRBV5-4 and TRBJ1-4; TRBD1 is a possible D gene (5 bases). V lost 1 base and J lost 8, with 12 bases in between. This CDR3 has 14 residues. The germline gives CDR1 SGHNT, CDR2 YYREEE (reference sequence). The CDR3 bases are TGTGCCAGCAGCTTGTGGGGGAAAGAGGAAAAACTGTTTTTT. Translated: CASSLWGKEEKLFF.

This clone was found a few times. V is TRBV7-9 and J is TRBJ1-5; perhaps TRBD1 as D (5 bases). There are 15 residues in the CDR3. V dropped 7 bases and J dropped 0 bases, with 13 bases sitting between them. The germline CDR1 and CDR2 sequences are SEHNR and FQNEAQ (reference sequence). The CDR3 sequence is CASIGTAYSNQPQHF. The DNA for the CDR3 is TGTGCCAGCATCGGGACGGCGTATAGCAATCAGCCCCAGCATTTT.

There are a few counts of this clone. V is TRBV28 and J is TRBJ1-6; D not resolved. Germline V gene data show CDR1 as MDHEN and CDR2 as SYDVKM. Trimming pared 3 bases from V and 8 bases from J, leaving 8 bases between. The CDR3 has 13 residues. The CDR3 nucleotides are TGTGCCAGCAGTTTCTTCCAGGATTCACCCCTCCACTTT. It yields the protein CASSFFQDSPLHF.

This clone was seen a few times. The gene calls are TRBV28 and TRBJ2-7, with 7 bases matching TRBD2. The CDR3 covers 15 residues. V gave up 3 bases and J gave up 6 bases; unmatched junction bases: 11. The germline V gene encodes CDR1 MDHEN and CDR2 SYDVKM. The CDR3 DNA reads TGTGCCAGCAGTTTGCCCGCCGCGGGAGCAGGCGAGCAGTACTTC. Residues: CASSLPAAGAGEQYF.